This T cell receptor (beta chain) originates from a study of HIV-infected children after antiretroviral therapy interruption. The table lists this clonotype with many counts. The treatment here: PENTA 11 planned treatment interruption arm or continuous ART arm. The TCR library was built from RNA with a 3' RACE protocol and unique molecular identifiers. Each CDR3 protein is one row after TCRdb ran MiXCR on the 3' RACE reads. Of around 50,000 distinct CDR3 sequences in the sample, approximately 4.3% were seen once. V gave up 1 base and J gave up 2 bases; unmatched junction bases: 5. This CDR3 has 16 residues. Germline CDR1 reads PRHDT; CDR2 reads FYEKMQ (reference sequence).

The specimen was CD45RA+ CD4+ T cells from PBMCs, pooled from several time points, collected from a donor given antiretroviral therapy, either interrupted or continuous. This sample's subset: naive CD4+ CD45RA+ CD45RO- T cells. The TCR originated in a pool of human donors with HIV. The chain links TRBV13 to TRBJ2-1; 7 positions agree with TRBD2. In nucleotides, the CDR3 is TGTGCCAGCAGCTTAGTCGGGCGGGAGCCCTACAATGAGCAGTTCTTC. Protein: CASSLVGREPYNEQFF. Together with reference TRBV13 and TRBJ2-1, the CDR3 gives the full variable domain: AAGVIQSPRHLIKEKRETATLKCYPIPRHDTVYWYQQGPGQDPQFLISFYEKMQSDKGSIPDRFSAQQFSDYHSELNMSSLELGDSALYFCASSLVGREPYNEQFFGPGTRLTVL.